A selection of T cell receptor beta chains follows, all from one sample in a study of CXCR3-negative and CXCR3-positive naive CD8 T cells. From its re-call of the 5' RACE reads, TCRdb lists each CDR3 protein once, without DNA. Recorded for this sample: about 130,000 distinct CDR3 sequences. Sequencing used naive CXCR3- CD8+ T cells from blood. All receptors derive from a human donor in good health. Some clones in this sample may be carry-over from other donors' samples. Both conserved end residues are part of each CDR3.

v_gene: TRBV11-2
j_gene: TRBJ2-1
CDR3aa: CASLGYNEQFF

v_gene: TRBV7-9
j_gene: TRBJ2-4
CDR3aa: CASSSRDRGEGNIQYF

v_gene: TRBV5-1
j_gene: TRBJ2-5
CDR3aa: CASSLGQGAQETQYF

v_gene: TRBV28
j_gene: TRBJ2-7
CDR3aa: CASSFSRTGYGEQYF

v_gene: TRBV4-1
j_gene: TRBJ2-1
CDR3aa: CASSHPPVAGSNEQFF

v_gene: TRBV25-1
j_gene: TRBJ2-7
CDR3aa: CASSDPRTSVYEQYF

v_gene: TRBV20-1
j_gene: TRBJ2-5
CDR3aa: CSASGGGVTQYF

v_gene: TRBV9
j_gene: TRBJ1-2
CDR3aa: CASSVGVLEGYTF

v_gene: TRBV5-1
j_gene: TRBJ2-3
CDR3aa: CASRIEGDTQYF

v_gene: TRBV29-1
j_gene: TRBJ2-3
CDR3aa: CSGKPPLGDTDTQYF

v_gene: TRBV12-3/TRBV12-4
j_gene: TRBJ1-5
CDR3aa: CASSLDGRSNQPQHF

v_gene: TRBV28
j_gene: TRBJ1-5
CDR3aa: CASRLTGGNQPQHF

v_gene: TRBV18
j_gene: TRBJ2-1
CDR3aa: CASAWWGTDNEQFF

v_gene: TRBV29-1
j_gene: TRBJ2-2
CDR3aa: CSVSGRDTGELFF

v_gene: TRBV12-3/TRBV12-4
j_gene: TRBJ2-5
CDR3aa: CASGRAGGQVKETQYF

v_gene: TRBV29-1
j_gene: TRBJ2-1
CDR3aa: CTRLGELNEQFF

v_gene: TRBV14
j_gene: TRBJ2-4
CDR3aa: CASSLTSDRENIQYF

v_gene: TRBV19
j_gene: TRBJ1-1
CDR3aa: CATSYGGGTEAFF

v_gene: TRBV7-9
j_gene: TRBJ2-7
CDR3aa: CASSGGFSGEQYF

v_gene: TRBV15
j_gene: TRBJ2-7
CDR3aa: CATSRGVGDPTYEQYF

v_gene: TRBV21-1
j_gene: TRBJ1-2
CDR3aa: CASFLAGYGYTF

v_gene: TRBV5-1
j_gene: TRBJ2-7
CDR3aa: CASSLEGQGIGEQYF

v_gene: TRBV28
j_gene: TRBJ2-7
CDR3aa: CASSPWGSSYEQYF

v_gene: TRBV3-1
j_gene: TRBJ2-2
CDR3aa: CASSPTGQSITGELFF

v_gene: TRBV28
j_gene: TRBJ2-3
CDR3aa: CASSYYRGGTDTQYF

v_gene: TRBV9
j_gene: TRBJ2-3
CDR3aa: CASSVGASGSTDTQYF

v_gene: TRBV15
j_gene: TRBJ1-2
CDR3aa: CATSRDDRGWDGYTF

v_gene: TRBV4-3
j_gene: TRBJ2-1
CDR3aa: CASSQGYGGLYNEQFF

v_gene: TRBV10-1
j_gene: TRBJ1-1
CDR3aa: CASKPGHTNTEAFF

v_gene: TRBV5-6
j_gene: TRBJ2-2
CDR3aa: CASSLRGSVWDLNTGELFF

v_gene: TRBV29-1
j_gene: TRBJ2-3
CDR3aa: CSDRTSSTDTQYF

v_gene: TRBV4-3
j_gene: TRBJ2-7
CDR3aa: CASSQGDRSSYEQYF

v_gene: TRBV5-4
j_gene: TRBJ2-2
CDR3aa: CASSFGNLLSTGELFF

v_gene: TRBV20-1
j_gene: TRBJ2-1
CDR3aa: CSARETSGEYNEQFF

v_gene: TRBV6-2/TRBV6-3
j_gene: TRBJ2-7
CDR3aa: CASGAGRSYEQYF

v_gene: TRBV4-1
j_gene: TRBJ2-7
CDR3aa: CASSHPGQGDSYEQYF

v_gene: TRBV7-9
j_gene: TRBJ2-7
CDR3aa: CASSLTPTGTRPYEQYF

v_gene: TRBV23-1
j_gene: TRBJ2-1
CDR3aa: CASSQLEEILESSYNEQFF

v_gene: TRBV4-3
j_gene: TRBJ2-5
CDR3aa: CASSQTGGGWETQYF

v_gene: TRBV29-1
j_gene: TRBJ2-7
CDR3aa: CSVKEWGTDYEQYF

v_gene: TRBV29-1
j_gene: TRBJ2-7
CDR3aa: CSVDQGEGYEQYF

v_gene: TRBV10-2
j_gene: TRBJ1-5
CDR3aa: CASSYTDPLVQPQHF

v_gene: TRBV28
j_gene: TRBJ2-3
CDR3aa: CASRAPDTQYF